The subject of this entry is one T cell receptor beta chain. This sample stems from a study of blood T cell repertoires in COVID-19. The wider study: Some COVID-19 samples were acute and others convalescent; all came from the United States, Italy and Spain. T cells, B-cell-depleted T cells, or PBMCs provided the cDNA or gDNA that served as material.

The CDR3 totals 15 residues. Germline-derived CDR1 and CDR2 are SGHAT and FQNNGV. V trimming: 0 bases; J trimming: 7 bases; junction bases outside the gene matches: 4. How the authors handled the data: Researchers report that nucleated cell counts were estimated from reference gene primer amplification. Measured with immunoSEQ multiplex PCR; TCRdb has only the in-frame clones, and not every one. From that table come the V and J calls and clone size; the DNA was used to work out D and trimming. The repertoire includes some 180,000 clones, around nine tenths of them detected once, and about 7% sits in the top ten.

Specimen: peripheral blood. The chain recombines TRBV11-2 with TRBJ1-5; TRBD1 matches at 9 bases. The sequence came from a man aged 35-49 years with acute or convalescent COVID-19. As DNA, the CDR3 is TGTGCCAGCAGCTTAGAAGGGGGGACAGGGCAGCCCCAGCATTTT. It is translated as CASSLEGGTGQPQHF.